Below are 27 T cell receptor beta chains sequenced from a single sample in a study of CD8 T cells in ankylosing spondylitis. Study results and limitations: Seven or eight highly homologous variants made up a TCR beta motif, and this motif appeared characteristic of ankylosing spondylitis blood.

No antigens are known for them. TCRdb processed the 5' RACE reads anew with MiXCR; each CDR3 protein has one entry. The sample holds fewer than 250,000 distinct CDR3 sequences, roughly 18% seen once. The specimen was blood, either unsorted or a sorted T cell fraction (not recorded which). The source is a male donor with ankylosing spondylitis.

The CDR3 DNA reads as TGTGCCAGCAGAACCCCATCCGGGACAGGGGGCGTAGCTAACTATGGCTACACCTTC. Translating gives CASRTPSGTGGVANYGYTF. This chain connects TRBV28 to TRBJ1-2, with 12 bases lining up with TRBD1. Germline V gives CDR1 MDHEN, CDR2 SYDVKM. The CDR3 is made up of 19 amino acids. J gave up 0 bases and V 6 bases, and 14 bases lay outside the gene matches.

V usage is TRBV5-1 and J usage is TRBJ1-5, with no clear D. V gave up 0 bases and J gave up 7 bases, with 11 bases separating them. The germline V gene encodes CDR1 SGHRS and CDR2 YFSETQ. The CDR3 contains 14 residues. The CDR3 protein is CASSLDAEGQPQHF. DNA for the CDR3: TGCGCCAGCAGCTTGGATGCTGAAGGGCAGCCCCAGCATTTT.

This clonotype has more than one count but fewer than ten. This chain connects TRBV11-2 to TRBJ2-7; no clear D. In germline, CDR1 is SGHAT, CDR2 FQNNGV. This CDR3 contains 11 residues. Between the trimmed V and J ends, which lost 2 bases and 6 bases, there was a span of 5 bases. The CDR3 here is CASSLPTEQYF. The CDR3 nucleotides are TGTGCCAGCAGCTTACCCACCGAGCAGTACTTC.

J is TRBJ2-3 and V is TRBV7-3; 10 bases line up with TRBD1. Per the germline V gene, CDR1 is SGHTA and CDR2 is FQGTGA. CDR3 length: 16 amino acids. V dropped 5 bases and J dropped 1; count of bases not matched to a gene: 6. The CDR3 sequence is CASSTLTGGGTDTQYF. Here the CDR3 DNA reads TGTGCCAGCAGCACATTGACAGGGGGCGGCACAGATACGCAGTATTTT. The whole variable domain, remainder taken from reference TRBV7-3 and TRBJ2-3, is GAGVSQTPSNKVTEKGKYVELRCDPISGHTALYWYRQSLGQGPEFLIYFQGTGAADDSGLPNDRFFAVRPEGSVSTLKIQRTERGDSAVYLCASSTLTGGGTDTQYFGPGTRLTVL.

The table lists this clonotype with a few counts. This chain connects TRBV7-9 to TRBJ2-2, with no clear D. Looked up from germline, CDR1 is SEHNR and CDR2 is FQNEAQ (reference sequence). V was clipped by 2 bases and J by 7 bases, with 2 bases between them. CDR3 size: 11 residues. The CDR3 protein is CASSLNGELFF. CDR3 bases: TGTGCCAGCAGCTTAAACGGGGAGCTGTTTTTT.

The chain carries TRBV6-4 and TRBJ2-1, with a possible D match to TRBD1 (6 bases). Germline loops: CDR1 MRHNA, CDR2 SNTAGT. This CDR3 has 12 amino acids. Trimming took off 3 bases at V and 7 bases at J, with 7 bases between the two ends. DNA of the CDR3: TGTGCCAGCAGTGAAACAGGGAATGAGCAGTTCTTC. It specifies CASSETGNEQFF.

At least ten counts were recorded for this clonotype. V and J are TRBV12-3 or TRBV12-4 and TRBJ2-1, with a possible D match to TRBD2 (5 bases). The V gene lost 6 bases and the J gene lost 3 bases, with 15 bases spanning the gap. This CDR3 has 15 residues. CDR3 amino acids: CASSYSSGYYNEQFF. The CDR3 nucleotides read TGTGCCAGCAGCTATTCGAGCGGCTACTACAATGAGCAGTTCTTC.

This clonotype was observed a handful of times. The chain has TRBV27 and TRBJ2-1, with no clear D. Germline V gives CDR1 MNHEY, CDR2 SMNVEV (reference sequence). Trimming pared 7 bases from V and 0 bases from J, leaving 13 bases between. CDR3 length equals 15 residues. As DNA, the CDR3 is TGTGCCAGCATGGCAGAAGCCAGCTCCTACAATGAGCAGTTCTTC. Translating gives CASMAEASSYNEQFF.

V usage is TRBV12-3 or TRBV12-4 and J usage is TRBJ2-5, with a tentative D call TRBD2 (6 bases). Deletions cut 5 bases from V and 3 bases from J, with 22 bases between. The CDR3 extends over 17 amino acids. The CDR3 sequence: CASSPLWLGLDEETQYF. Here the CDR3 DNA reads TGTGCCAGCAGTCCCCTATGGTTGGGACTTGATGAAGAGACCCAGTACTTC.

This clonotype was seen many times. The V and J genes are TRBV10-3 and TRBJ2-3; D is ambiguous. V lost 0 bases and J 2 bases, leaving 6 bases between the germline ends. The CDR3 consists of 14 residues. The germline CDR1 and CDR2 sequences are ENHRY and SYGVKD. The CDR3 region is CAISESDLTDTQYF. In DNA form, the CDR3 reads TGTGCCATCAGTGAGTCTGACCTCACAGATACGCAGTATTTT.

This clonotype has a count of ten or more. The chain is built from TRBV4-1 and TRBJ2-1; no firm D call. The CDR3 is 13 amino acids. Germline-derived CDR1 and CDR2 are MGHRA and YSYEKL. V lost 2 bases to trimming and J lost 10 bases, with 12 bases between them. The CDR3 nucleotides read TGCGCCAGCAGCCAACCTATAGCAACCGAGCAGTTCTTC. This translates into CASSQPIATEQFF.

The chain uses TRBV12-3 or TRBV12-4 and TRBJ2-7; 7 bases match TRBD1. The CDR3 is 14 residues long. Losses at the gene ends were 5 bases for V and 6 bases for J; bases not matched to a gene: 10. The CDR3 DNA reads TGTGCCAGCAGTCCGCCGACAGGGACGGGCGAGCAGTACTTC. Protein: CASSPPTGTGEQYF.

This clonotype was seen more than once but under ten times. The chain carries TRBV11-2 and TRBJ2-1; D ambiguous. The CDR3 covers 17 residues. Germline-derived CDR1 and CDR2 are SGHAT and FQNNGV. V gave up 6 bases and J gave up 5 bases, with 23 bases separating them. The CDR3 sequence is CASRPPLGVEADNEQFF. CDR3 nucleotides: TGTGCCAGCAGACCCCCCCTCGGAGTAGAAGCCGACAATGAGCAGTTCTTC.

This clonotype has a handful of counts. The chain couples TRBV12-3 or TRBV12-4 to TRBJ2-1; 8 bases are a match to TRBD2. There are 15 residues in the CDR3. V shed 1 base, J shed 9 bases, and the junction held 8 bases outside the gene matches. CDR3 amino acids: CASSLDWGLVSEQFF. For the CDR3, the DNA is TGTGCCAGCAGTTTAGATTGGGGACTAGTCAGTGAGCAGTTCTTC.

This rearrangement joins TRBV28 to TRBJ1-4; TRBD1 matches 9 bases. The V and J ends lost 5 bases and 7 bases, in that order; junction bases with no gene match: 8. This CDR3 contains 15 residues. Germline V CDR1 and CDR2: MDHEN, SYDVKM. CDR3 protein: CASSPRGQGGEKLFF. The DNA for the CDR3 is TGTGCCAGCAGTCCCCGGGGACAGGGAGGTGAAAAACTGTTTTTT.

The chain recombines TRBV29-1 with TRBJ2-2; D gene ambiguous. Trimming stripped 4 bases from V and 2 bases from J, with 8 bases between. The CDR3 is 13 residues long. Germline V gene data show CDR1 as SQVTM and CDR2 as ANQGSEA. The CDR3 nucleotides are TGCAGCGTTGTTTGGAGAAACACCGGGGAGCTGTTTTTT. It yields the protein CSVVWRNTGELFF.

There are a few counts of this clonotype. The chain joins TRBV7-3 to TRBJ2-2; D unresolved. The germline V and J ends were trimmed by 8 bases and 1 base, with 11 bases remaining between them. In germline, CDR1 is SGHTA, CDR2 FQGTGA. This CDR3 comprises 14 residues. This CDR3 is CASSLDENTGELFF. The CDR3 coding sequence is TGTGCCAGCTCTCTCGACGAGAACACCGGGGAGCTGTTTTTT.

The chain combines TRBV9 with TRBJ2-1; D is possibly TRBD1 (6 bases). Trimming took 1 base from V and 6 from J, leaving 11 bases between them. Looked up from germline, CDR1 is SGDLS and CDR2 is YYNGEE. The CDR3 is 14 amino acids. This chain's CDR3 is CASSVLGARNEQFF. The CDR3 DNA reads as TGTGCCAGCAGCGTATTGGGGGCGCGCAATGAGCAGTTCTTC.

This chain joins TRBV7-9 and TRBJ2-5; 8 bases align to TRBD1. J was trimmed by 2 bases and V by 0 bases; bases with no gene match: 5. CDR1 and CDR2 (germline): SEHNR, FQNEAQ (reference sequence). This CDR3 has 16 residues. The CDR3 loop reads CASSLAGTGLQETQYF. The CDR3 DNA follows: TGTGCCAGCAGCTTAGCCGGGACAGGTCTACAAGAGACCCAGTACTTC.

The chain links TRBV6-5 to TRBJ1-4; a possible D gene is TRBD1 (5 bases). CDR1 is MNHEY and CDR2 is SVGAGI in the germline V gene. The CDR3 has 14 residues. Between the trimmed V and J ends, which lost 2 bases and 3 bases, there was a span of 7 bases. In DNA form, the CDR3 reads TGTGCCAGCAGTTACCGGGGCCCTAATGAAAAACTGTTTTTT. Encoded protein: CASSYRGPNEKLFF.

The chain is built from TRBV20-1 and TRBJ1-6; D possibly corresponds to TRBD1 (6 bases). This CDR3 has 13 amino acids. The germline V gene encodes CDR1 DFQATT and CDR2 SNEGSKA (reference sequence). Deletions cut 0 bases from V and 13 bases from J, with 13 bases between. The CDR3 region has the DNA TGCAGTGCTAGAGAGGGGGGCCCGTTGCCCCTCCACTTT. Protein sequence: CSAREGGPLPLHF.

V gene TRBV20-1 combines with J gene TRBJ2-1; 12 bases line up with TRBD2. J gave up 7 bases and V 6 bases, and 7 bases lay outside the gene matches. This CDR3 region has 14 residues. Germline loops: CDR1 DFQATT, CDR2 SNEGSKA (reference sequence). The CDR3 DNA is TGCAGTGCAAAACTAGCGGGAGGACTGAATGAGCAGTTCTTC. Its translation: CSAKLAGGLNEQFF.

This clonotype came up a few times. This rearrangement joins TRBV7-9 to TRBJ1-4; perhaps TRBD1 as D (5 bases). V was cut by 6 bases and J by 6 bases, with 14 bases left in between. Germline CDR1 and CDR2: SEHNR and FQNEAQ (reference sequence). CDR3 size: 14 residues. The CDR3 protein is CASSRDVRDEKLFF. The CDR3, as DNA: TGTGCCAGCAGTCGGGACGTGAGGGATGAAAAACTGTTTTTT. The whole variable domain, remainder taken from reference TRBV7-9 and TRBJ1-4, is DTGVSQNPRHKITKRGQNVTFRCDPISEHNRLYWYRQTLGQGPEFLTYFQNEAQLEKSRLLSDRFSAERPKGSFSTLEIQRTEQGDSAMYLCASSRDVRDEKLFFGSGTQLSVL.

V and J are TRBV2 and TRBJ2-5; 7 bases align to TRBD1. J gave up 1 base and V 6 bases, and 5 bases lay outside the gene matches. The CDR3 consists of 14 residues. Germline-derived CDR1 and CDR2 are SNHLY and FYNNEI. CDR3 loop: CASREGQSQETQYF. For the CDR3, the DNA is TGTGCCAGCAGAGAGGGACAGAGCCAAGAGACCCAGTACTTC.

V is TRBV3-1 and J is TRBJ2-7; no firm D call. V lost 0 bases, J lost 1 base, and 7 bases lay in between. The CDR3 is made up of 14 amino acids. Germline CDR1 reads LGHDT; CDR2 reads YNNKEL (reference sequence). CDR3 sequence: CASSQDSTSYEQYF. Here the CDR3 DNA reads TGTGCCAGCAGCCAAGACTCTACGTCCTACGAGCAGTACTTC.

This chain links TRBV20-1 with TRBJ1-3, with 7 bases aligning to TRBD1. The CDR3 has 14 amino acids. J gave up 3 bases and V 0 bases, and 2 bases lay outside the gene matches. Germline CDR1 is DFQATT and CDR2 is SNEGSKA (reference sequence). The CDR3 spells CSAREGQIGNTIYF. CDR3 nucleotide sequence: TGCAGTGCTAGAGAGGGACAGATTGGAAACACCATATATTTT.

The chain recombines TRBV7-9 with TRBJ1-4, with 7 bases lining up with TRBD1. Unmatched junction bases numbered 6, after V lost 6 bases and J lost 5 bases. The CDR3 contains 14 residues. CDR1 and CDR2 (germline): SEHNR, FQNEAQ (reference sequence). CDR3 sequence: CASSQDRVNEKLFF. The CDR3 region has the DNA TGTGCCAGCAGTCAAGACAGGGTAAATGAAAAACTGTTTTTT.